Reported below is one T cell receptor beta chain. Its antigen is still unknown. This sample was included in a study of pediatric ulcerative colitis. Findings of the study overall: Two rectal CDR3 clonotypes occurred in all ulcerative colitis patients.

Trimming removed 0 bases from V and 1 base from J, with 7 bases in between. Germline V gene sequence: CDR1 LGHNA, CDR2 YSLEER. The CDR3 runs 16 residues. Before the diagnostic colonoscopy, ulcerative colitis patients were free of immunosuppressive medication. Generated by immunoSEQ multiplex PCR, the TCRdb table keeps only in-frame clones and is missing some. In the table there are 30,000 or so clones, around 80% of which are singletons. The origin of this receptor is a boy between 5 and 17 years old with severe ulcerative colitis. V is TRBV4-3 and J is TRBJ2-6; D gene ambiguous. Sequencing was performed on blood. The CDR3, as DNA: TGCGCCAGCAGCCAAGAGTCGCATTCTGGGGCCAACGTCCTGACTTTC. As protein: CASSQESHSGANVLTF.